This is a list of T cell receptor beta chains from one sample in a study of T cells after yellow fever vaccination. MiXCR, run by TCRdb on the 5' RACE reads, gives a single entry per CDR3 protein. In the table there are 70,000 or so distinct CDR3 sequences, about 6% of which are singletons. Source: CD4+ T cells sorted from PBMCs, taken around 15 days after the first yellow fever vaccination. The receptors shown here come from a man between 18 and 35 years old who received the YFV17D yellow fever vaccine. CDR3s include the opening cysteine and the closing phenylalanine or tryptophan. Fields, in order: clone size, V gene, J gene, D gene, CDR3 protein, CDR3 DNA. The D gene is left open where the match is weak. Rows give clone size only sometimes, using once, few, many, or a class for an expanded clone.

many	TRBV5-6	TRBJ1-1	-	CASSFRVMNTEAFF	TGTGCCAGCAGCTTTCGGGTTATGAACACTGAAGCTTTCTTT
many	TRBV29-1	TRBJ1-1	-	CSVELILHTEAFF	TGCAGCGTTGAACTAATACTTCACACTGAAGCTTTCTTT
-	TRBV20-1	TRBJ2-3	TRBD2	CSASRLSSGGVTDTQYF	TGCAGTGCTAGCCGTCTCAGTAGCGGGGGTGTCACAGATACGCAGTATTTT
many	TRBV5-1	TRBJ1-5	TRBD1	CASSLGDYRGHNQPQHF	TGCGCCAGCAGCTTGGGCGATTACAGGGGGCACAATCAGCCCCAGCATTTT
many	TRBV5-4	TRBJ2-1	TRBD1	CASSLAGTAHNEQFF	TGTGCCAGCAGCTTAGCCGGGACAGCTCACAATGAGCAGTTCTTC
many	TRBV20-1	TRBJ1-5	-	CSARFSSGRGDQPQHF	TGCAGTGCTAGATTCTCTTCCGGGAGGGGGGATCAGCCCCAGCATTTT
-	TRBV18	TRBJ2-3	TRBD1	CASYRGQDDTQYF	TGTGCCAGTTACAGGGGGCAGGATGATACGCAGTATTTT
many	TRBV12-1	TRBJ1-5	-	CASSFEGCALDNQPQHF	TGTGCCAGCAGCTTTGAAGGGTGTGCACTAGACAATCAGCCCCAGCATTTT
many	TRBV4-2	TRBJ2-5	-	CASSQDSGPVRETQYF	TGTGCCAGCAGCCAAGACTCGGGCCCCGTGAGGGAGACCCAGTACTTC
many	TRBV20-1	TRBJ2-6	-	CSARSGSSGANVLTF	TGCAGTGCTAGGTCCGGCTCCTCTGGGGCCAACGTCCTGACTTTC
many	TRBV5-1	TRBJ2-1	-	CASHPGGQGEQFF	TGCGCCAGCCACCCTGGGGGGCAGGGTGAGCAGTTCTTC
many	TRBV11-2	TRBJ1-5	-	CASSSYDTPRAYQPQHF	TGTGCCAGCAGCTCTTACGACACGCCAAGGGCTTATCAGCCCCAGCATTTT
many	TRBV4-3	TRBJ1-6	TRBD1	CASSQGGTGGSPLHF	TGCGCCAGCAGCCAGGGGGGGACAGGGGGTTCACCCCTCCACTTT
many	TRBV2	TRBJ2-5	-	CASSRDPPANQYF	TGTGCCAGCAGCCGGGACCCCCCAGCAAACCAGTACTTC
many	TRBV7-6	TRBJ1-6	-	CASSLGGRRASPLHF	TGTGCCAGCAGCTTAGGGGGACGGCGCGCCTCACCCCTCCACTTT
many	TRBV4-2	TRBJ1-1	TRBD1	CASTLGGPGQKNTEAFF	TGTGCCAGCACCTTAGGTGGGCCGGGACAGAAGAACACTGAAGCTTTCTTT
few	TRBV7-9	TRBJ1-4	-	CASSPNDEKLFF	TGTGCCAGCAGCCCGAACGATGAAAAACTGTTTTTT
many	TRBV4-1	TRBJ1-4	-	CASSQDRGGAGEKLFF	TGCGCCAGCAGCCAAGATCGGGGGGGGGCTGGTGAAAAACTGTTTTTT
many	TRBV18	TRBJ1-3	-	CASSPGPQLRGNTIYF	TGTGCCAGCTCCCCCGGTCCTCAGCTTCGTGGAAACACCATATATTTT
many	TRBV5-1	TRBJ2-3	-	CASSSGPSGDTQYF	TGCGCCAGCAGCTCCGGCCCATCCGGAGATACGCAGTATTTT
many	TRBV15	TRBJ1-2	-	CATSREWARGEGYTF	TGTGCCACCAGCAGAGAGTGGGCCAGGGGAGAGGGCTACACCTTC
many	TRBV5-1	TRBJ2-5	-	CASNPGNQETQYF	TGCGCCAGCAACCCGGGAAACCAAGAGACCCAGTACTTC
many	TRBV7-9	TRBJ2-5	TRBD2	CASSSRLGTSGETQYF	TGTGCCAGCAGCTCCCGACTGGGGACTAGCGGTGAGACCCAGTACTTC
many	TRBV2	TRBJ1-2	-	CASRGTPILGGYTF	TGTGCCAGCAGAGGGACACCAATACTGGGTGGCTACACCTTC
many	TRBV7-3	TRBJ2-3	-	CASSLTGVSTDTQYF	TGTGCCAGCAGCTTAACCGGGGTTAGCACAGATACGCAGTATTTT
many	TRBV18	TRBJ2-7	-	CASSLRTYEQYF	TGTGCCAGCTCACTGCGCACCTACGAGCAGTACTTC
many	TRBV12-3/TRBV12-4	TRBJ1-3	-	CASSLRGYTIYF	TGTGCCAGCAGCCTAAGGGGGTACACCATATATTTT
many	TRBV5-6	TRBJ1-2	-	CASSLGGSGFYGYTF	TGTGCCAGCAGCTTGGGCGGGTCCGGCTTTTATGGCTACACCTTC
many	TRBV5-1	TRBJ2-5	-	CASSWTTQETQYF	TGCGCCAGCAGCTGGACCACTCAAGAGACCCAGTACTTC
many	TRBV7-2	TRBJ2-4	TRBD1	CASSTQGKNIQYF	TGTGCCAGCAGCACACAGGGGAAAAACATTCAGTACTTC
many	TRBV29-1	TRBJ2-7	-	CSYSQGTSEQYF	TGCAGCTATAGCCAGGGGACGAGCGAGCAGTACTTC
many	TRBV5-1	TRBJ1-2	TRBD1	CASSLIQGAGGYTF	TGCGCCAGCAGCTTGATACAGGGGGCCGGTGGCTACACCTTC
many	TRBV7-9	TRBJ1-3	-	CASSRGDRTRDTIYF	TGTGCCAGCAGCAGAGGAGACAGGACGCGAGACACCATATATTTT
many	TRBV4-3	TRBJ1-3	-	CASSQAGSLSGNTIYF	TGCGCCAGCAGCCAGGCAGGGTCGCTCTCTGGAAACACCATATATTTT
many	TRBV4-3	TRBJ2-2	-	CASSQKLSPANTGELFF	TGCGCCAGCAGCCAGAAGCTTAGCCCCGCGAACACCGGGGAGCTGTTTTTT
many	TRBV12-3/TRBV12-4	TRBJ1-5	-	CASSTGTGEQPQHF	TGTGCCAGCAGTACGGGGACGGGGGAACAGCCCCAGCATTTT
-	TRBV2	TRBJ2-2	TRBD1	CASRRTGQSGELFF	TGTGCCAGCAGGAGGACAGGGCAGTCCGGGGAGCTGTTTTTT
many	TRBV2	TRBJ2-1	-	CASSLYPRGEQFF	TGTGCCAGCAGTCTCTACCCGAGGGGTGAGCAGTTCTTC
many	TRBV5-1	TRBJ2-1	-	CASSVLGSYNEQFF	TGCGCCAGCTCCGTCCTGGGGTCCTACAATGAGCAGTTCTTC
many	TRBV18	TRBJ2-3	-	CASSPTTYYTDTQYF	TGTGCCAGCTCACCGACGACTTATTACACAGATACGCAGTATTTT
many	TRBV7-2	TRBJ1-2	-	CASSLVFGSNYGYTF	TGTGCCAGCAGCTTAGTGTTCGGTTCTAACTATGGCTACACCTTC
-	TRBV7-3	TRBJ2-3	-	CASSLWGEDTQYF	TGTGCCAGCAGCTTATGGGGGGAAGATACGCAGTATTTT
many	TRBV29-1	TRBJ2-5	TRBD1	CSVVDRAGETQYF	TGCAGCGTTGTGGACAGGGCAGGAGAGACCCAGTACTTC
many	TRBV5-1	TRBJ2-7	TRBD1	CASSQPGQTYEQYF	TGCGCCAGCAGCCAACCGGGACAGACCTACGAGCAGTACTTC
many	TRBV7-9	TRBJ1-1	TRBD1	CASSFGPGQGAETEAFF	TGTGCCAGCAGCTTCGGACCGGGACAGGGGGCTGAGACTGAAGCTTTCTTT
many	TRBV7-2	TRBJ2-1	TRBD1	CASSPGTGTYNEQFF	TGTGCCAGCAGCCCCGGGACAGGGACCTACAATGAGCAGTTCTTC
few	TRBV9	TRBJ1-2	-	CASSPRGWGNGGYTF	TGTGCCAGCAGCCCCCGGGGATGGGGGAACGGTGGCTACACCTTC
few	TRBV3-1	TRBJ2-1	-	CASSQTDRYNEQFF	TGTGCCAGCAGCCAGACAGACCGCTACAATGAGCAGTTCTTC
many	TRBV5-1	TRBJ2-2	-	CASSTLRGQPNTGELFF	TGCGCCAGCAGCACTCTACGGGGACAACCGAACACCGGGGAGCTGTTTTTT
many	TRBV30	TRBJ2-1	-	CAWRGGGFREQFF	TGTGCCTGGAGGGGGGGAGGATTCCGAGAGCAGTTCTTC